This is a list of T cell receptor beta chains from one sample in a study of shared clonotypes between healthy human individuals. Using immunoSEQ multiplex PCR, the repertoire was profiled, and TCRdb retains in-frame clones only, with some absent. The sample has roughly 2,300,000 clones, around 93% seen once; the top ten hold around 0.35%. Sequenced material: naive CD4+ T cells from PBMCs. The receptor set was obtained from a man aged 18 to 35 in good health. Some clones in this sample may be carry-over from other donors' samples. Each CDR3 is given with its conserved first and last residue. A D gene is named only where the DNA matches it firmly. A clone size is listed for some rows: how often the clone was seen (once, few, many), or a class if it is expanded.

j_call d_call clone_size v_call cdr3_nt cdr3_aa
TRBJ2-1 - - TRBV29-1 TGCAGCGTTGACTTCCCAGGGGCAGGTCCACATGAGCAGTTCTTC CSVDFPGAGPHEQFF
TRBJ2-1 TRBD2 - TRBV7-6 TGTGCCAGCAGCTTAGGACTAGCGGGAATCTACAATGAGCAGTTCTTC CASSLGLAGIYNEQFF
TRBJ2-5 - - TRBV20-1 TGCAGTGCTAGAGATCTCCAGACCCAGTACTTC CSARDLQTQYF
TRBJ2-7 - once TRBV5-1 TGCGCCAGCAGCTTGGTTCCGGGATACGAGCAGTACTTC CASSLVPGYEQYF
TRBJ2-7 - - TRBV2 TGTGCCAGCAGCCCCTTCTCCCGGTTAGCAGGCGACGAGCAGTACTTC CASSPFSRLAGDEQYF
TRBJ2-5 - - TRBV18 TGTGCCAGCTCACCAAGGCCGACAGAACATCAAGAGACCCAGTACTTC CASSPRPTEHQETQYF
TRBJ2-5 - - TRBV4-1 TGCGCCAGCAGCCAAGAAAGAAGGGAGACCCAGTACTTC CASSQERRETQYF
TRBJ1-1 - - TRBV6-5 TGTGCCAGCAGGTCCGGTGACACTGAAGCTTTCTTT CASRSGDTEAFF
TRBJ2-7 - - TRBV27 TGTGCCAGCAGACTCGAAGGGGGTGGAGTGCAGTACTTC CASRLEGGGVQYF
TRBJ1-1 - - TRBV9 TGTGCCAGCAGCGTAGGCCCCGGTTTGAACACTGAAGCTTTCTTT CASSVGPGLNTEAFF
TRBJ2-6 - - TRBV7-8 TGTGCCAGCACCTCAACCAGCTCTGGGGCCAACGTCCTGACTTTC CASTSTSSGANVLTF
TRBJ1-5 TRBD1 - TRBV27 TGTGCCAGCAGTTCAACGACAGGGTTTAAGCCCCAGCATTTT CASSSTTGFKPQHF
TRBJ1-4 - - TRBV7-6 TGTGCCAGCAGCTTGTTCCAGGGGAGCGAAAAACTGTTTTTT CASSLFQGSEKLFF
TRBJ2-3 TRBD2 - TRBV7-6 TGTGCCACCTCAGGGACTAGCGGGAGTGGCGATACGCAGTATTTT CATSGTSGSGDTQYF
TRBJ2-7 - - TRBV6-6 TGTGCCAGCAGCCCCGGAGGGGGGGCGGGGGAGCAGTACTTC CASSPGGGAGEQYF
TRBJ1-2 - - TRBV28 TGTGCCAGCATCACGACAAGCAGACCCTATGGCTACACCTTC CASITTSRPYGYTF
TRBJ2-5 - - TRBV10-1 TGCGCCAGCAGTGAGTCCGTGGGAACCGGTCAAGAGACCCAGTACTTC CASSESVGTGQETQYF
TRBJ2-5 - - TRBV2 TGTGCCAGCAGCCTCGATAAGACCCAGTACTTC CASSLDKTQYF
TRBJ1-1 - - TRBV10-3 TGTGCCATCAGTGACCCGCGAGGGGGGATGAACACTGAAGCTTTCTTT CAISDPRGGMNTEAFF
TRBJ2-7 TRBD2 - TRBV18 TGTGCCAGCTCACCCGGACTAGCGGGAGGCGAGCAGTACTTC CASSPGLAGGEQYF
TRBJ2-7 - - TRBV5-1 TGCGCCAGCAGCCCTCTGGGGGAGACCTACGAGCAGTACTTC CASSPLGETYEQYF
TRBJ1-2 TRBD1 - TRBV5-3 TGTGCCAGAAGCTCCGGGACAGCCTATGGCTACACCTTC CARSSGTAYGYTF
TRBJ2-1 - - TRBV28 TGTGCCAGCACTCCCGGGGGAGGACGGTATGAGCAGTTCTTC CASTPGGGRYEQFF
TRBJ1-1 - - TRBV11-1 TGTGCCAGCAGCCCCCAAGCCACTGAAGCTTTCTTT CASSPQATEAFF
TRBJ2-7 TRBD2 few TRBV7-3 TGTGCCAGCAGCCCGGGACTAGCGCTGGCCTACGAGCAGTACTTC CASSPGLALAYEQYF
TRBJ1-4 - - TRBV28 TGTGCCAGCAGTCTAGTTTTTGCAACTAATGAAAAACTGTTTTTT CASSLVFATNEKLFF
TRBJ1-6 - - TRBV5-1 TGCGCCAGCAGAGTCCAGGGCCAGGGTACTTCACCCCTCCACTTT CASRVQGQGTSPLHF
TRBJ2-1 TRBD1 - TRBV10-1 TGCGCCAGCAGTGAAGGTGTGGGGGACAGCCTTTACAATGAGCAGTTCTTC CASSEGVGDSLYNEQFF
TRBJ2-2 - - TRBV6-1 TGTGCCAGCAGTTTCACGGTGACCGGGGAGCTGTTTTTT CASSFTVTGELFF
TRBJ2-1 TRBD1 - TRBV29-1 TGCAGCGCCGGGACAGGTTACAATGAGCAGTTCTTC CSAGTGYNEQFF
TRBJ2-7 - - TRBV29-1 TGCAGCACGAGGACAGAAGGATACGAGCAGTACTTC CSTRTEGYEQYF
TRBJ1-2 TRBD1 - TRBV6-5 TGTGCCAGCACCCAGGGGGCCCTCTATGGCTACACCTTC CASTQGALYGYTF
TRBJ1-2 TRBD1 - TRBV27 TGTGCCAGCAGTCCTCCAGGGGGGCGCGTCTATGGCTACACCTTC CASSPPGGRVYGYTF
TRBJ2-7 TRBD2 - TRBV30 TGTGCCTGGAGTAGCGGGAAAGTCTACGAGCAGTACTTC CAWSSGKVYEQYF
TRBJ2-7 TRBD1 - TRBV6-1 TGTGCCAGCAGAAGGGGACAGGGGCTCTACGAGCAGTACTTC CASRRGQGLYEQYF
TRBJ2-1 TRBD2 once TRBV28 TGTGCCAGCAGTGGAAGCGGGAGCTCCTACAATGAGCAGTTCTTC CASSGSGSSYNEQFF
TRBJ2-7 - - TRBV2 TGTGCCAGCAGGGGCGGGGTGGGGGAGAGGGCCTACGAGCAGTACTTC CASRGGVGERAYEQYF
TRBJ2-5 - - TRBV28 TGTGCCAGCAGTTCGGGAGGTCAGGGGCAAGAGACCCAGTACTTC CASSSGGQGQETQYF
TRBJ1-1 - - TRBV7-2 TGTGCCAGCAGCTTAGTGGTCAGGGTGAACACTGAAGCTTTCTTT CASSLVVRVNTEAFF
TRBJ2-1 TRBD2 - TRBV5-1 TGCGCCAGCAGAATGGGACTAGCGGGGAACAATGAGCAGTTCTTC CASRMGLAGNNEQFF